The 31 T cell receptor beta chains below all came from one sample that was sequenced in a study of shared clonotypes between healthy human individuals. Sequencing used immunoSEQ multiplex PCR; TCRdb keeps in-frame clones, though not all of them. The data show around 2,000,000 clones, about 92% seen once. Terminally differentiated effector memory CD45RA+ cells were excluded from the naive CD8 cells, which were CD45RO-negative and positively selected for CCR7. The sequenced sample was naive CD8+ T cells from PBMCs. These receptor sequences come from a man younger than 30 in good health. Some clones in this sample may be carry-over from other donors' samples.

This clone was observed a single time. Different DNA sequences within this sample yield the same CDR3. The gene calls are TRBV28 and TRBJ2-7, with TRBD1 matching 7 bases. Germline assignment: CDR1 MDHEN and CDR2 SYDVKM. The length of the CDR3 is 14 residues. The J segment lost 0 bases and the V segment lost 3 bases, leaving 2 bases of the junction unmatched. The CDR3 bases are TGTGCCAGCAGTTTCGGACAGGTCTCCTACGAGCAGTACTTC. Its translation: CASSFGQVSYEQYF. Full variable domain (rest looked up from reference TRBV28 and TRBJ2-7): DVKVTQSSRYLVKRTGEKVFLECVQDMDHENMFWYRQDPGLGLRLIYFSYDVKMKEKGDIPEGYSVSREKKERFSLILESASTNQTSMYLCASSFGQVSYEQYFGPGTRLTVT.

This clone has a single count. The chain uses TRBV10-1 and TRBJ1-1; TRBD1 agrees at 8 bases. V was pared by 4 bases and J by 1 base, with 8 bases of the junction left unmatched. The V gene's germline CDR1 is WNHNN and CDR2 SYGVQD (reference sequence). The CDR3 totals 16 residues. CDR3: CASSGAKGQANTEAFF. CDR3 DNA: TGCGCCAGCAGTGGCGCCAAGGGACAGGCGAACACTGAAGCTTTCTTT.

V usage is TRBV10-1 and J usage is TRBJ2-1; 9 nucleotides align to TRBD1. Germline lookup yields CDR1 WNHNN and CDR2 SYGVQD (reference sequence). The length of the CDR3 is 16 residues. V trimming: 5 bases; J trimming: 0 bases; junction bases outside the gene matches: 5. Here the CDR3 reads CASSLGQGLSYNEQFF. Here the CDR3 DNA reads TGCGCCAGCAGTCTGGGACAGGGCCTCTCCTACAATGAGCAGTTCTTC.

This chain connects TRBV15 to TRBJ2-7, with 7 positions matching TRBD1. CDR1 and CDR2 from the germline V gene are LNHNV and YYDKDF (reference sequence). The CDR3 totals 16 residues. With V trimmed by 2 bases and J by 0 bases, 7 bases remained unmatched. The CDR3 is CATSRPDRDPSYEQYF. CDR3 coding DNA: TGTGCCACCAGCAGACCCGACAGGGACCCCTCCTACGAGCAGTACTTC.

This chain uses TRBV7-9 with TRBJ2-1, with 9 bases that match TRBD2. Losses at the gene ends were 0 bases for V and 7 bases for J; bases not matched to a gene: 4. Germline V gene lookup returns CDR1 SEHNR and CDR2 FQNEAQ (reference sequence). There are 15 residues in the CDR3. The CDR3, as DNA: TGTGCCAGCAGCTTAGCTAGCGGGAGTCAAAATGAGCAGTTCTTC. Translating gives CASSLASGSQNEQFF.

Concerning this clone: Other DNA sequences in this specimen translate into the identical CDR3. The gene calls are TRBV9 and TRBJ2-1; D remains unclear. Per germline, CDR1 SGDLS and CDR2 YYNGEE. V dropped 0 bases and J dropped 7 bases, with 11 bases sitting between them. This CDR3 comprises 14 residues. CDR3 region: CASSVDGSYNEQFF. The CDR3 region has the DNA TGTGCCAGCAGCGTAGATGGTAGCTATAATGAGCAGTTCTTC. The full variable domain, its missing parts supplied by reference TRBV9 and TRBJ2-1, is DSGVTQTPKHLITATGQRVTLRCSPRSGDLSVYWYQQSLDQGLQFLIQYYNGEERAKGNILERFSAQQFPDLHSELNLSSLELGDSALYFCASSVDGSYNEQFFGPGTRLTVL.

The chain links TRBV25-1 to TRBJ1-2; no clear D. Looked up from germline, CDR1 is MGHDK and CDR2 is SYGVNS. This CDR3 has 13 residues. The V and J ends lost 4 bases and 1 base respectively, with 7 bases between them. The CDR3 bases are TGTGCCAGCAGTGTTGGGCTTAACTATGGCTACACCTTC. It is translated as CASSVGLNYGYTF.

Points on this clone: The sample carries other DNA sequences with the same CDR3. The chain combines TRBV6-5 with TRBJ1-1; unclear D gene. CDR3 length: 13 amino acids. The ends were cut back, 0 bases at V and 3 bases at J, with 5 bases in the middle. The germline gives CDR1 MNHEY, CDR2 SVGAGI. The CDR3 sequence: CASSYSGYTEAFF. For the CDR3, the DNA is TGTGCCAGCAGTTACTCGGGCTACACTGAAGCTTTCTTT.

The chain uses TRBV7-9 and TRBJ2-1; no reliable D call. Germline V gives CDR1 SEHNR, CDR2 FQNEAQ (reference sequence). V lost 5 bases and J 7 bases, leaving 15 bases between the germline ends. CDR3 length equals 14 residues. CDR3 amino acids: CASSARVTPNEQFF. The CDR3 nucleotides read TGTGCCAGCAGCGCTCGAGTAACTCCTAATGAGCAGTTCTTC.

The CDR3 reads CASSEARRDDEQFF. Written as DNA, the CDR3 is TGTGCCAGCAGTGAAGCGCGCAGGGACGATGAGCAGTTCTTC. The chain is built from TRBV2 and TRBJ2-1, with D perhaps TRBD1 or TRBD2 (5 bases each). This CDR3 contains 14 residues. The germline V gene encodes CDR1 SNHLY and CDR2 FYNNEI. V dropped 0 bases and J dropped 8 bases, with 11 bases sitting between them.

The V and J genes are TRBV27 and TRBJ1-1, with a weak D call TRBD1 (6 bases). Trimming stripped 0 bases from V and 4 bases from J, with 15 bases between. The CDR3 has 16 residues. The V gene's germline CDR1 is MNHEY and CDR2 SMNVEV (reference sequence). CDR3 residues: CASSLSPGVAVTEAFF. CDR3 nucleotides: TGTGCCAGCAGTTTATCCCCAGGGGTGGCGGTCACTGAAGCTTTCTTT.

This clone was observed once. The chain couples TRBV4-1 to TRBJ2-3; 8 bases map to TRBD2. Germline values: CDR1 MGHRA, CDR2 YSYEKL. The CDR3 has 17 amino acids. V was pared by 0 bases and J by 5 bases, with 10 bases of the junction left unmatched. As DNA, the CDR3 is TGCGCCAGCAGCCAAGAGGGGGAGAGACTAGCGATAGATACGCAGTATTTT. It is translated as CASSQEGERLAIDTQYF.

The chain joins TRBV7-9 to TRBJ2-7; perhaps D is TRBD1 or TRBD2 (5 bases each). Germline V gene data show CDR1 as SEHNR and CDR2 as FQNEAQ (reference sequence). V dropped 2 bases and J dropped 0 bases, with 11 bases sitting between them. The CDR3 length is 15 residues. The chain's CDR3 is CASSLRGASSYEQYF. The DNA for the CDR3 is TGTGCCAGCAGCTTACGAGGGGCGAGCTCCTACGAGCAGTACTTC.

The V gene is TRBV4-1, the J gene TRBJ1-5; tentative D call: TRBD1 (6 bases). Germline V gene lookup returns CDR1 MGHRA and CDR2 YSYEKL. The CDR3 spans 16 residues. V was shortened by 4 bases and J by 6 bases, with 19 bases between the two germline ends. CDR3 DNA sequence: TGCGCCAGCAGCCCACCTGTGGGGGCGGGGGGTCAGCCCCAGCATTTT. Amino acids: CASSPPVGAGGQPQHF.

This clone was detected only once. Other DNA variants within this sample encode the same CDR3. The V and J genes are TRBV27 and TRBJ1-2; D is unresolved. V was shortened by 3 bases and J by 0 bases, with 8 bases between the two germline ends. CDR3 size: 14 residues. CDR1 and CDR2 (germline): MNHEY, SMNVEV (reference sequence). The CDR3 here is CASSLRVSNYGYTF. CDR3 in DNA: TGTGCCAGCAGTTTGAGGGTGTCTAACTATGGCTACACCTTC.

The chain carries TRBV27 and TRBJ2-7; TRBD2 matches 9 bases. The CDR3 spans 14 residues. The junction had 6 bases not matched to a gene; V was cut back by 6 bases and J by 3 bases. Looked up from germline, CDR1 is MNHEY and CDR2 is SMNVEV (reference sequence). CDR3 region: CASRGSGRLYEQYF. For the CDR3, the DNA is TGTGCCAGCAGGGGAAGCGGGAGGCTCTACGAGCAGTACTTC.

The chain uses TRBV11-2 and TRBJ2-7, with TRBD2 matching over 10 bases. The J segment lost 4 bases and the V segment lost 3 bases, leaving 6 bases of the junction unmatched. Per the germline V gene, CDR1 is SGHAT and CDR2 is FQNNGV. The CDR3 totals 15 residues. The CDR3 nucleotides read TGTGCCAGCAGCTTGGGTAGCGGGAGGTTTTACGAGCAGTACTTC. Translation gives CASSLGSGRFYEQYF.

The chain uses TRBV10-2 and TRBJ2-7; 10 bases align to TRBD2. The CDR3 length is 16 residues. V lost 6 bases and J lost 4; bases outside the gene matches: 12. The germline V gene encodes CDR1 WSHSY and CDR2 SAAADI. The CDR3 reads CASSAGLAGDGYEQYF. CDR3 sequence (DNA): TGCGCCAGCAGCGCCGGCCTAGCGGGAGATGGGTACGAGCAGTACTTC.

This chain uses TRBV28 with TRBJ1-2, with D possibly TRBD1 on 5 matching bases. The CDR3 loop spans 15 amino acids. V gave up 4 bases and J gave up 3 bases, with 15 bases separating them. The germline gives CDR1 MDHEN, CDR2 SYDVKM. In DNA, the CDR3 is TGTGCCAGCAGTTCGTCGGGGGGGTTGGACTATGGCTACACCTTC. It yields the protein CASSSSGGLDYGYTF.

DNA for the CDR3: TGTGCCAGCAGTGAGGTGGGACGGGGGTATAACACTGAAGCTTTCTTT. This sequence encodes CASSEVGRGYNTEAFF. The chain has TRBV2 and TRBJ1-1; possible D gene TRBD1, 5 bases. Deletions cut 3 bases from V and 2 bases from J, with 16 bases between. Germline loops: CDR1 SNHLY, CDR2 FYNNEI. The CDR3 extends over 16 amino acids.

V gene TRBV7-9 combines with J gene TRBJ1-1; 7 nucleotides agree with TRBD1. This CDR3 region has 14 residues. V lost 5 bases to trimming and J lost 5 bases; unmatched junction nucleotides: 8. Germline CDR1 SEHNR, CDR2 FQNEAQ (reference sequence). The CDR3 DNA is TGTGCCAGCAGCATAACAGGGGTAGGGACTGAAGCTTTCTTT. This gives the protein CASSITGVGTEAFF.

The V and J genes are TRBV6-4 and TRBJ2-7, with D unclear. This CDR3 has 13 residues. The V end lost 5 bases, the J end lost 7 bases, and 15 bases lay between the germline ends. The germline gives CDR1 MRHNA, CDR2 SNTAGT. As DNA, the CDR3 is TGTGCCAGCAGTTTACATCTTAAAGGGGAGCAGTACTTC. Translating it yields CASSLHLKGEQYF.

J is TRBJ2-7 and V is TRBV15; 8 bases are a match to TRBD2. CDR1 is LNHNV and CDR2 is YYDKDF in the germline V gene (reference sequence). V lost 0 bases and J lost 7; bases outside the gene matches: 11. The CDR3 extends over 16 amino acids. CDR3 DNA sequence: TGTGCCACCAGCAGAGATCCGTGGGGACTAGAGCAGGAGCAGTACTTC. It encodes CATSRDPWGLEQEQYF.

As concerns this clone: Other DNA sequences of this sample code for an identical CDR3. The chain recombines TRBV27 with TRBJ2-3; unclear D gene. Germline assignment: CDR1 MNHEY and CDR2 SMNVEV (reference sequence). Between the trimmed V and J ends, which lost 6 bases and 2 bases, there was a span of 3 bases. The CDR3 contains 11 residues. CDR3 nucleotide sequence: TGTGCCAGCAGCCACACAGATACGCAGTATTTT. This sequence encodes CASSHTDTQYF.

The chain is built from TRBV27 and TRBJ2-2, with TRBD1 identical over 8 bases. This CDR3 has 18 amino acids. Per germline, CDR1 MNHEY and CDR2 SMNVEV (reference sequence). J was trimmed by 4 bases and V by 6 bases; bases with no gene match: 16. The CDR3 protein is CASSRTGSVVNPTGELFF. The DNA for the CDR3 is TGTGCCAGCAGCAGGACAGGGTCGGTTGTGAACCCCACCGGGGAGCTGTTTTTT.

The rearrangement joins TRBV13 to TRBJ1-2; no firm D call. V was trimmed by 2 bases and J by 0 bases, leaving 10 bases between them. Looked up from germline, CDR1 is PRHDT and CDR2 is FYEKMQ (reference sequence). This CDR3 has 15 residues. CDR3 DNA: TGTGCCAGCAGCTTAAGTTATGGGGCTAACTATGGCTACACCTTC. It yields the protein CASSLSYGANYGYTF. Combining the CDR3 with reference TRBV13 and TRBJ1-2 gives the whole variable domain AAGVIQSPRHLIKEKRETATLKCYPIPRHDTVYWYQQGPGQDPQFLISFYEKMQSDKGSIPDRFSAQQFSDYHSELNMSSLELGDSALYFCASSLSYGANYGYTFGSGTRLTVV.

The rearrangement joins TRBV11-2 to TRBJ2-7, with a tentative D call TRBD1 (5 bases). Trimming stripped 5 bases from V and 3 bases from J, with 11 bases between. The CDR3 contains 13 residues. Germline V CDR1 and CDR2: SGHAT, FQNNGV. The CDR3 bases are TGTGCCAGCAGCGTCGGCAGGGACTACGAGCAGTACTTC. Residues: CASSVGRDYEQYF.

The V gene is TRBV28, the J gene TRBJ1-2; D is perhaps TRBD1 (5 bases). Germline assignment: CDR1 MDHEN and CDR2 SYDVKM. CDR3 length equals 14 residues. V was pared by 3 bases and J by 4 bases, with 12 bases between. CDR3: CASSFPDTFYGYTF. The CDR3 nucleotides are TGTGCCAGCAGTTTCCCGGACACCTTCTATGGCTACACCTTC.

V and J are TRBV9 and TRBJ2-7; 9 positions match TRBD1. Germline CDR1 and CDR2: SGDLS and YYNGEE. Trimming at V came to 3 bases and at J to 4 bases, leaving 14 bases not matched to a gene. CDR3 size: 17 residues. CDR3: CASSAGMGGTGIYEQYF. As DNA, the CDR3 is TGTGCCAGCAGCGCGGGAATGGGCGGGACAGGGATATACGAGCAGTACTTC.

The V call is TRBV27, the J call TRBJ2-1; D is uncertain. V was shortened by 6 bases and J by 6 bases, with 6 bases between the two germline ends. There are 11 residues in the CDR3. CDR1 and CDR2 from the germline V gene are MNHEY and SMNVEV (reference sequence). CDR3 in DNA: TGTGCCAGCAGGGCAGGCAATGAGCAGTTCTTC. Amino acids: CASRAGNEQFF.

This chain joins TRBV29-1 and TRBJ2-2, with 8 bases fitting TRBD2. Germline V lookup: CDR1 SQVTM, CDR2 ANQGSEA. This CDR3 has 18 amino acids. J was trimmed by 6 bases and V by 1 base; bases with no gene match: 16. The CDR3 loop is CSVEVVSGLGERAGELFF. The CDR3 bases are TGCAGCGTTGAAGTTGTTTCGGGACTAGGGGAAAGGGCCGGGGAGCTGTTTTTT.